This T cell receptor beta chain originates from a study of neoadjuvant anti-PD-1 for oral cavity cancer. Study summary: Patients without progression got a fourth dose around day 43. Overall study results and limits: Higher pretreatment blood Treg/Th17 ratios correlated with higher pretreatment blood and lower post-treatment tumor TCRbeta clonality.

Time point described: after neoadjuvant nivolumab, at surgical resection. These oral cavity squamous cell carcinomas were HPV-negative and locally advanced. Comments on this clone: Its antigen is unidentified.

Germline CDR1 and CDR2: DFQATT and SNEGSKA (reference sequence). The CDR3 consists of 11 residues. V trimming: 6 bases; J trimming: 5 bases; junction bases outside the gene matches: 2. Sequenced by immunoSEQ multiplex PCR; TCRdb stores in-frame clones only, minus some. The repertoire includes roughly 46,000 clones, about 76% of them detected once, and 4.5% to 5% sits in the top ten. This TCR came from a person between 35 and 79 years old with oral cavity squamous cell carcinoma. Material: PBMCs, obtained after nivolumab (anti-PD-1) treatment. The chain employs TRBV20-1 and TRBJ1-1, with 8 bases lining up with TRBD1. The CDR3 sequence: CSARQGTEAFF. CDR3 DNA: TGCAGTGCAAGACAGGGGACTGAAGCTTTCTTT.